Described below is a single TCR beta chain sequence and its context. The antigen it recognizes is unknown. One base away there is no much larger clone; base qualities are not given. The time point label corresponds to: about 28 days (+/-7) after the second vaccine dose. Because spike-specific TCR depth and breadth did not differ between the two schedules, AZD1222 recipients who got a second dose at roughly 4 weeks were pooled with those who got a second dose at roughly 12 weeks. Vaccinee samples came from UK trials COV001 and COV002, including a single-blind randomized controlled phase 2/3 trial of AZD1222 (ChAdOx1 nCoV-19) in healthy adults. For TCRbeta chain sequencing, PBMC samples were collected from trial participants at day 0 and at day 28 after the second dose. This sample was included in a study of T cell responses to AZD1222 COVID-19 vaccine (dated by TCRdb to the early 2020s). The study in broad terms: A total of 233 trial participants underwent TCR sequencing, of whom approximately 210 received two doses of AZD1222 and some 25 received two doses of the MenACWY control vaccine. Trial participants were enrolled by age into subgroups of 18-55, 56-69 and 70-plus years, and roughly 160, 29 and 62 TCR-sequenced participants, respectively, were included in these subgroups.

The CDR3 regions of human TCRbeta chains were subjected to immunosequencing. Under the source paper's analysis protocol: Repertoire TCRs were checked for matches against a reference library of SARS-CoV-2-specific TCRs that had been generated using the MIRA antigen-specificity platform. Breadth was defined as the fraction of unique TCRs that were SARS-CoV-2-associated. Depth was defined as the fraction of total T cells that were SARS-CoV-2-associated. Using the MIRA data, each spike-specific TCR was assigned both to the spike region to which the TCR was reactive and to a CD4 or CD8 class. Log10-transformed breadth and depth values were compared by one-way ANOVA with Sidak's multiple comparisons tests. Entries here come from immuneACCESS through TCRdb and include only in-frame sequences with V and J called. Some clones fail to appear in such tables; in the studies checked, an unresolved V gene covers under half of the shortfall, and the cause of the remainder is unknown. The V and J calls and the clone size are those of that table, but D and trimming were determined from the DNA. The sample table records roughly 75,000 clones; around 87% of these occur just once. The ten top clones hold roughly 18% of the sample.

Study-wide conclusions, independent of this receptor: CD4 TCRs associated with the vaccine covered the entire spike protein, and the dominant responses were in regions 160-218 and 743-854. Epitopes outside the regions mutated in the B.1.351 and B.1.1.7 variants were reportedly recognized by nearly half of the unique spike-specific TCRs. After two AZD1222 doses, spike-specific TCR breadth and depth were significantly higher than at day 0 and than in MenACWY recipients. Only six or seven AZD1222 recipients were SARS-CoV-2 seropositive at baseline, limiting conclusions about previously exposed vaccinees. In the small 56-69-year group, the increase in depth fell short of significance, most likely because of low power. Because no samples from the day 14 peak response were available, repertoires could be characterized only after the peak T cell response. Participants were mostly white British and included more females than males, and it was suggested by the authors that clonal diversity may have been underestimated.

The cysteine opens and the phenylalanine closes a CDR3 of 13 amino acids. Only CDR3 DNA is held: 39 bases, read in frame from base 1. The junction carries 5 bases between V and J, which are trimmed by 0 bases and 3 bases respectively. From the germline V gene, CDR1 is LGHNA and CDR2 is YSLEER. The material sequenced was peripheral blood, taken 28 days after the second AZD1222 dose. The receptor chain draws on TRBV4-3 and TRBJ2-5, with an unclear D gene assignment. This clonotype was obtained from an adult who received the AZD1222 COVID-19 vaccine. The CDR3 reads CASSQDLEETQYF. The sequence in DNA is TGCGCCAGCAGCCAAGATTTGGAAGAGACCCAGTACTTC.